This TCR beta chain comes out of a study of blood T cells in healthy people across ages. General observations from the study: Long-lived donors exceeded aged donors in naive CD4+ cells and diversity. Donor CMV status, an unknown factor, possibly confounded changes in expanded clonotypes. The fall in TCR beta diversity per million T cells was roughly linear with age.

On this clonotype: Its antigen is unknown.

Combining a sample-barcoded 5' primer with a J-beta primer mix, a second PCR ran for roughly 6 to 12 cycles. TCRdb analysed the 5' RACE reads with MiXCR anew, one entry per CDR3 protein. The table has under 750,000 distinct CDR3 sequences, 45% to 55% seen once; the top ten hold 20% to 25%. The CDR3 sequence is 13 residues long. The germline V and J ends were trimmed by 5 bases and 6 bases, with 10 bases remaining between them. Germline lookup yields CDR1 SGHVS and CDR2 FQNEAQ. The TCR comes from an elderly man in good health. Material for sequencing was blood. The chain couples TRBV7-8 to TRBJ2-2; D not certain. The CDR3 coding sequence is TGTGCCAGCAGCGGAGAGCTCTCCGGGGAGCTGTTTTTT. It codes for CASSGELSGELFF.